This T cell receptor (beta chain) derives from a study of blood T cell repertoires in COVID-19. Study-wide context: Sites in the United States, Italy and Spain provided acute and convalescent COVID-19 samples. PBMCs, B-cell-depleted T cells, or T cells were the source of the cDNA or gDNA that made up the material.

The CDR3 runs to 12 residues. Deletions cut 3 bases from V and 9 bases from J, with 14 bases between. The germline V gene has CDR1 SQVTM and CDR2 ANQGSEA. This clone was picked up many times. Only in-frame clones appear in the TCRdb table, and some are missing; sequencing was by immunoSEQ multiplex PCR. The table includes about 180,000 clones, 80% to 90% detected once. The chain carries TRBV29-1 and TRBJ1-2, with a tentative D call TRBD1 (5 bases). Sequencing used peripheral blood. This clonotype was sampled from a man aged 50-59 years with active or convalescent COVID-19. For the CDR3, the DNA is TGCAGCGTTGAGGACAAATCTATGAGCTACACCTTC. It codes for CSVEDKSMSYTF. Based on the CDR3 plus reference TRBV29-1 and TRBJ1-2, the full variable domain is SAVISQKPSRDICQRGTSLTIQCQVDSQVTMMFWYRQQPGQSLTLIATANQGSEATYESGFVIDKFPISRPNLTFSTLTVSNMSPEDSSIYLCSVEDKSMSYTFGSGTRLTVV.